This TCR beta chain was identified during a study of blood T cell repertoires in COVID-19. Study as a whole: The analysed material was cDNA or gDNA that came from T cells, B-cell-depleted T cells, or PBMCs.

The data were produced by immunoSEQ multiplex PCR, yet TCRdb's version contains in-frame clones alone and is incomplete. Altogether about 270,000 clones are present, around four fifths being singletons, with the ten largest covering approximately 5.4%. V lost 10 bases and J 12 bases, leaving 21 bases between the germline ends. Germline CDR1 reads LGHDT; CDR2 reads YNNKEL (reference sequence). The CDR3 consists of 12 residues. This sequence originates from a man at least 80 years old with acute or convalescent COVID-19. Sequencing was done on a sample of peripheral blood. This sequence joins TRBV3-1 (or the pseudogene TRBV3-2) and TRBJ2-5, with D possibly being TRBD1 (6 bases). CDR3 protein: CATRQDSREKYF. The CDR3 nucleotides read TGTGCCACCCGACAGGACTCAAGAGAAAAGTACTTC.